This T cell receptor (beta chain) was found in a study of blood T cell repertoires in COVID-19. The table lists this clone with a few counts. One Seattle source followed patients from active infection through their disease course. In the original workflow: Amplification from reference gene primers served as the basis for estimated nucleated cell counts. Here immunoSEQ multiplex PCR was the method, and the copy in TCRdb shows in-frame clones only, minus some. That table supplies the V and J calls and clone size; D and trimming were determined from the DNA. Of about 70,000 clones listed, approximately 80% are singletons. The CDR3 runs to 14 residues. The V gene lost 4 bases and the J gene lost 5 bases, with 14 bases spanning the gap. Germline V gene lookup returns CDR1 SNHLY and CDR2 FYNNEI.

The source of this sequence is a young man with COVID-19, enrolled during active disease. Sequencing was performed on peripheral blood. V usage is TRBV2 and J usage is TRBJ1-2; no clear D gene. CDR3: CASSVEAESYGYTF. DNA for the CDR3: TGTGCCAGCAGTGTGGAGGCGGAGTCGTATGGCTACACCTTC.